This TCR beta chain was recorded in a study of shared clonotypes between healthy human individuals. Study results and caveats: Generation probabilities of non-shared clonotypes were lower (relative to those shared by all four donors). Tissues were not sampled, only blood, and their repertoires likely differ.

About this clone itself: The antigen is undetermined.

CD8 cells classed as naive were CD45RO-negative and positively selected for CCR7, excluding terminally differentiated effector memory CD45RA+ cells. This CDR3 contains 15 residues. Germline V gene sequence: CDR1 ENHRY, CDR2 SYGVKD. V trimming: 3 bases; J trimming: 0 bases; junction bases outside the gene matches: 4. Measured with immunoSEQ multiplex PCR; TCRdb has only the in-frame clones, and not every one. The table shows roughly 2 million clones, with about 95% occurring only once. V and J are TRBV10-3 and TRBJ2-5, with 7 bases matching TRBD1. The sample was naive CD8+ T cells sorted from blood. The TCR originated in a man younger than 35 in good health. Here the CDR3 reads CAISDRDSYQETQYF. The CDR3 region has the DNA TGTGCCATCAGTGATAGGGACAGCTACCAAGAGACCCAGTACTTC.